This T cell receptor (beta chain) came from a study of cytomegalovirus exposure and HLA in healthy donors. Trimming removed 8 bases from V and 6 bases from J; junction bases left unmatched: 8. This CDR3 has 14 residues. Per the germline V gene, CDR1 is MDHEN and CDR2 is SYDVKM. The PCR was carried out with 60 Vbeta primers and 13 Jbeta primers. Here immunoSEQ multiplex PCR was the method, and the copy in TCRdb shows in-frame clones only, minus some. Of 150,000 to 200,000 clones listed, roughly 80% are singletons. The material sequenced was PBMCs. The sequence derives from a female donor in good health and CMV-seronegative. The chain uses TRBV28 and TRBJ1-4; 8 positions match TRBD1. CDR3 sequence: CASADTGGDEKLFF. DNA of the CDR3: TGTGCCAGCGCGGACACAGGGGGTGATGAAAAACTGTTTTTT.